The TCR beta chain under discussion was sequenced for a study of blood T cell repertoires in COVID-19. Study details: In each case, the material was cDNA or gDNA derived from T cells, B-cell-depleted T cells, or PBMCs.

Participants classified as exposed had met a COVID-19 case within 2 weeks before study entry. Original data processing: Amplification of reference gene primers provided the estimated nucleated cell counts. The data were produced by immunoSEQ multiplex PCR, yet TCRdb's version contains in-frame clones alone and is incomplete. V and J calls plus clone size are reproduced from that table; the DNA served to infer D and trimming. The sample comprises hundreds of thousands of clones, roughly 91% of which are singletons, and approximately 2.9% rests with the top ten. Germline V gene sequence: CDR1 ENHRY, CDR2 SYGVKD. The ends lost 4 bases at V and 5 bases at J; junction bases unmatched: 6. The CDR3 runs 14 residues.

The chain carries TRBV10-3 and TRBJ2-5; TRBD1 matches 8 bases. Specimen: PBMCs or T cells enriched from blood (not recorded which). This sequence originates from a woman between 45 and 60 years old who had been exposed to COVID-19. In DNA form, the CDR3 reads TGTGCCATCAGTGTCCAGGGGGCGGGGGAGACCCAGTACTTC. This translates into CAISVQGAGETQYF.